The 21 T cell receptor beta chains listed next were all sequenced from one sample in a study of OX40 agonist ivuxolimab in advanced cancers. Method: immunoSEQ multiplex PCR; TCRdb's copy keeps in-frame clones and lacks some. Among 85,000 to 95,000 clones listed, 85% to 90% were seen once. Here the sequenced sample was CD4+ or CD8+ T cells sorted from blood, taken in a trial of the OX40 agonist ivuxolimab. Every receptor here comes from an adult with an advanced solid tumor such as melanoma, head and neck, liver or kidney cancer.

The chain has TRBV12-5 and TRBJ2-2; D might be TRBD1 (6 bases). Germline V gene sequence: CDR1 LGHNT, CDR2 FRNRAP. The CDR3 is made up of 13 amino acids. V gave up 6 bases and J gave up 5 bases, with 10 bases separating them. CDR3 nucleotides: TGTGCTAGTGGCCAGCAGGGGACCGGGGAGCTGTTTTTT. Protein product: CASGQQGTGELFF.

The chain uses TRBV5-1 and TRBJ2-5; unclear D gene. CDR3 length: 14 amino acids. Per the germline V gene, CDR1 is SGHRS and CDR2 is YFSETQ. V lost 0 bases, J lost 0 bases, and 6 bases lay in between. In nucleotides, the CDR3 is TGCGCCAGCAGCTTGGGGGCTTACCAAGAGACCCAGTACTTC. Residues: CASSLGAYQETQYF. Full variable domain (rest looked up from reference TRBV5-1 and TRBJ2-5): KAGVTQTPRYLIKTRGQQVTLSCSPISGHRSVSWYQQTPGQGLQFLFEYFSETQRNKGNFPGRFSGRQFSNSRSEMNVSTLELGDSALYLCASSLGAYQETQYFGPGTRLLVL.

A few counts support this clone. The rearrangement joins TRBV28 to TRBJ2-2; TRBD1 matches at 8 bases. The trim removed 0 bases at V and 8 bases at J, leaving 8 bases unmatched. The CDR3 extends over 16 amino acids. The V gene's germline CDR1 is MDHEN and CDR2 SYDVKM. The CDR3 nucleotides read TGTGCCAGCAGTTTATGGTCGGACAGGGTTACTGGGGAGCTGTTTTTT. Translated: CASSLWSDRVTGELFF.

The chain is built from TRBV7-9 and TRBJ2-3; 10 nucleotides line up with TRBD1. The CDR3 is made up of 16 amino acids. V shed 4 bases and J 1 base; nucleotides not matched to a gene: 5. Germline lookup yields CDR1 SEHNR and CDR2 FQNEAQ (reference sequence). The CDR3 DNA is TGTGCCAGCAGCTCGGCCGGGACAGGGGGCACAGATACGCAGTATTTT. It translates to CASSSAGTGGTDTQYF.

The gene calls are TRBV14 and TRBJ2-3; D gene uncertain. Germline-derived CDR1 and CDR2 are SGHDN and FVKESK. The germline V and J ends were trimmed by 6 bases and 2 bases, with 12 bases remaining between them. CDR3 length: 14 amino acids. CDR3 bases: TGTGCCAGCAGTAGGAGCTTACTCACAGATACGCAGTATTTT. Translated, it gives CASSRSLLTDTQYF.

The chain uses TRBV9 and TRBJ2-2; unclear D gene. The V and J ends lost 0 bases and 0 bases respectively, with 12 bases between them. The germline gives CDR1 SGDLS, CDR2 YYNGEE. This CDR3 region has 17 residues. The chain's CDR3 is CASSVAAFFANTGELFF. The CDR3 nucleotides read TGTGCCAGCAGCGTAGCTGCCTTTTTCGCGAACACCGGGGAGCTGTTTTTT.

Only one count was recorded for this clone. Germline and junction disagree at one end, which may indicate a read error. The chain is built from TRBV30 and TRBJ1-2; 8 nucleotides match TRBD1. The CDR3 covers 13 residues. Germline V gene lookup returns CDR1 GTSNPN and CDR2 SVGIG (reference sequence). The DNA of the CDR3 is TGTGCCTGGGGGCGGGACAGGCCCTATAGCTACACCTTC. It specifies CAWGRDRPYSYTF.

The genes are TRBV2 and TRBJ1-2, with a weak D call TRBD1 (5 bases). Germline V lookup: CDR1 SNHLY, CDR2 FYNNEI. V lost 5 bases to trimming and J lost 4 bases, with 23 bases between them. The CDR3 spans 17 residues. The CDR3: CASSSTQRAGPPYGYTF. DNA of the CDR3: TGTGCCAGCAGTTCTACCCAGAGAGCAGGGCCACCCTATGGCTACACCTTC. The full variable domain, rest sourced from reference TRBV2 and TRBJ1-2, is EPEVTQTPSHQVTQMGQEVILRCVPISNHLYFYWYRQILGQKVEFLVSFYNNEISEKSEIFDDQFSVERPDGSNFTLKIRSTKLEDSAMYFCASSSTQRAGPPYGYTFGSGTRLTVV.

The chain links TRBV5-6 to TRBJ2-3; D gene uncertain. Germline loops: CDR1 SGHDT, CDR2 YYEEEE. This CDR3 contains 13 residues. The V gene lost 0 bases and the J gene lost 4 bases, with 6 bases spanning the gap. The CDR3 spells CASSLVSADTQYF. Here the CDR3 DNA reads TGTGCCAGCAGCTTGGTCTCCGCAGATACGCAGTATTTT.

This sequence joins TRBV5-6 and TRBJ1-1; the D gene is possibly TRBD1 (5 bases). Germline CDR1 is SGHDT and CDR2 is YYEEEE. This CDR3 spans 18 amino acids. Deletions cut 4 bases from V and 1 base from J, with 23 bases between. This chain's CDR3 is CASSEFLGVFRGNTEAFF. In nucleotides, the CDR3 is TGTGCCAGCAGCGAATTTTTAGGGGTCTTTAGAGGGAACACTGAAGCTTTCTTT.

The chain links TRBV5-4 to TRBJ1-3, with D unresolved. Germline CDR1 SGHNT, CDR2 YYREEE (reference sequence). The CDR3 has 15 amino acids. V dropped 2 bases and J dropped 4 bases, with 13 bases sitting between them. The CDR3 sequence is CASSFGLEKGNTIYF. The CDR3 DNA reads TGTGCCAGCAGCTTCGGACTGGAAAAGGGAAACACCATATATTTT. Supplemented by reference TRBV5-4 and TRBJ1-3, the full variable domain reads ETGVTQSPTHLIKTRGQQVTLRCSSQSGHNTVSWYQQALGQGPQFIFQYYREEENGRGNFPPRFSGLQFPNYSSELNVNALELDDSALYLCASSFGLEKGNTIYFGEGSWLTVV.

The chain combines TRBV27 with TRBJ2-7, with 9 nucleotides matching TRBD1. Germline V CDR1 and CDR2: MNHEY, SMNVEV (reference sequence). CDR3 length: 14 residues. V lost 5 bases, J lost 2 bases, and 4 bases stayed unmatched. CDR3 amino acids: CASSRQGVPYEQYF. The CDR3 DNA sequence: TGTGCCAGCAGTAGACAGGGGGTCCCCTACGAGCAGTACTTC.

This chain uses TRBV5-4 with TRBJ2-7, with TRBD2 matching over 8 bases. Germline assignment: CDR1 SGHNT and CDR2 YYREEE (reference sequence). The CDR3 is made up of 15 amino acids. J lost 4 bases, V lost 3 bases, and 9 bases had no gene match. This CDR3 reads CASSSLPGLEYEQYF. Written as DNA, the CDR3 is TGTGCCAGCAGCTCTTTACCGGGACTAGAATACGAGCAGTACTTC.

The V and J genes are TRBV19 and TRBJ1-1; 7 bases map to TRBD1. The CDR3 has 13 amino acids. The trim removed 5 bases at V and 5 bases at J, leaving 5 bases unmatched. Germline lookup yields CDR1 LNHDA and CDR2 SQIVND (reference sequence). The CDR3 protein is CASSSAGGTEAFF. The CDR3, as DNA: TGTGCCAGTAGTTCCGCAGGGGGGACTGAAGCTTTCTTT.

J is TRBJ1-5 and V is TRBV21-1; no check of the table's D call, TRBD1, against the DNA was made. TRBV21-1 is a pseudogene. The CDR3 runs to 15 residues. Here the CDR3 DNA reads TGTGCCAGCAGCTTCCTGGGGACAGGGTTGCAGCCCCAGCATTTT. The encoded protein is CASSFLGTGLQPQHF.

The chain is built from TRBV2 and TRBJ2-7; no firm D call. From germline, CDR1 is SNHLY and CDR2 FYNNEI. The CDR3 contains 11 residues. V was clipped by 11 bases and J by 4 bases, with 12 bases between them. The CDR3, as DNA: TGTGCCTCTACGGAACAGTACGAGCAGTACTTC. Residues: CASTEQYEQYF.

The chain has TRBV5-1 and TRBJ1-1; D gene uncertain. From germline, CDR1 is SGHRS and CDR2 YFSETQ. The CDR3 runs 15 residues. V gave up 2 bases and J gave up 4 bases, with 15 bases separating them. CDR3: CASSLDTLSSTEAFF. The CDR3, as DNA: TGCGCCAGCAGCTTAGACACCTTGTCGAGCACTGAAGCTTTCTTT.

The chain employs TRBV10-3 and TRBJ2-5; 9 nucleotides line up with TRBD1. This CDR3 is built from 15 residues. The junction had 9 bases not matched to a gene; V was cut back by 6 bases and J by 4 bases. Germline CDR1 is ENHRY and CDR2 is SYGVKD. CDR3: CAISSPDRGVETQYF. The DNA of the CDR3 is TGTGCCATCAGCTCCCCGGACAGGGGCGTAGAGACCCAGTACTTC.

This chain's CDR3 is CASISGGAGGYTF. The CDR3 bases are TGTGCCAGCATTTCGGGGGGGGCAGGTGGCTACACCTTC. The rearrangement uses TRBV6-6 and TRBJ1-2; the D gene is possibly TRBD1 (6 bases). CDR1 is MNHNY, CDR2 SVGAGI, per germline (reference sequence). CDR3 length: 13 amino acids. V was trimmed by 7 bases and J by 7 bases, leaving 16 bases between them.

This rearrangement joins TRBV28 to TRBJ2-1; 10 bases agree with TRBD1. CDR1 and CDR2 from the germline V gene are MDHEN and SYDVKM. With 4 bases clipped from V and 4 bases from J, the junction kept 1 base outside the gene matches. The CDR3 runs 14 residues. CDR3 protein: CASSWTGGYNEQFF. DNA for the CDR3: TGTGCCAGCAGTTGGACAGGGGGGTACAATGAGCAGTTCTTC.

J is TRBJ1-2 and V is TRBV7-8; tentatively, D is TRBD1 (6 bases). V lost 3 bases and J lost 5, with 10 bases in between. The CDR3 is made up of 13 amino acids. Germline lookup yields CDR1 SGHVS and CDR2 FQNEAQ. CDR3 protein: CASSLQGRYGYTF. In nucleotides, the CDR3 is TGTGCCAGCAGCTTGCAGGGGCGATATGGCTACACCTTC.